This entry lists 31 T cell receptor beta chains sequenced from one sample in a study of early T cells in non-severe SARS-CoV-2 infection (TCRdb year 2021). Libraries were built with 5' RACE. This sample was sequenced with a NextSeq 500. The public reads were run again by TCRdb, first through fastp at Q25 and then through MiXCR, and only productive beta chains were kept. Records with the same CDR3 protein are collapsed into one entry carrying the most frequent genes and DNA. The sample contains some 80,000 distinct CDR3 sequences, 9.5% to 15% of them found a single time. The biggest ten clones account for about 16% of the sample. The sequenced sample was whole blood, obtained at baseline. These receptor sequences come from an adult who was a healthcare worker with PCR-confirmed SARS-CoV-2 infection or an uninfected control (not recorded which). The donor label of this sample is uncertain.

This clonotype has just a few counts. This chain joins TRBV20-1 and TRBJ2-7, with TRBD2 as a possible D gene (5 bases). The CDR3 spans 13 residues. Per the germline V gene, CDR1 is DFQATT and CDR2 is SNEGSKA (reference sequence). The V end was cut by 0 bases, the J end by 4 bases, with 10 bases between. The CDR3 loop is CSAREGQRYEQYF. The CDR3 coding sequence is TGCAGTGCTAGAGAAGGCCAGCGGTACGAGCAGTACTTC.

The V and J genes are TRBV2 and TRBJ1-6; D uncertain. V was trimmed by 3 bases and J by 8 bases, leaving 5 bases between them. This CDR3 region has 12 residues. The germline V gene has CDR1 SNHLY and CDR2 FYNNEI. CDR3 DNA: TGTGCCAGCAGTGAGGGTCATTCACCCCTCCACTTT. This codes for CASSEGHSPLHF. The full variable domain, its missing parts supplied by reference TRBV2 and TRBJ1-6, is EPEVTQTPSHQVTQMGQEVILRCVPISNHLYFYWYRQILGQKVEFLVSFYNNEISEKSEIFDDQFSVERPDGSNFTLKIRSTKLEDSAMYFCASSEGHSPLHFGNGTRLTVT.

This clonotype was picked up many times. V and J are TRBV20-1 and TRBJ1-1, with D uncertain. Trimming took off 6 bases at V and 0 bases at J, with 23 bases between the two ends. The CDR3 is made up of 17 amino acids. CDR1 and CDR2 from the germline V gene are DFQATT and SNEGSKA (reference sequence). CDR3 coding DNA: TGCAGTGCACCACCAGCAGGTCTCCGGCATATGAACACTGAAGCTTTCTTT. Its protein product is CSAPPAGLRHMNTEAFF.

The V gene is TRBV19, the J gene TRBJ2-7; 9 nucleotides match TRBD2. This CDR3 comprises 14 residues. V lost 6 bases, J lost 3 bases, and 6 bases stayed unmatched. Germline-derived CDR1 and CDR2 are LNHDA and SQIVND (reference sequence). The CDR3 nucleotides are TGTGCCAGTAGGGGACTAGCTGAGGGCTACGAGCAGTACTTC. Translated: CASRGLAEGYEQYF.

V is TRBV18 and J is TRBJ2-3, with TRBD1 matching 8 bases. This CDR3 comprises 15 residues. The V and J ends lost 1 base and 6 bases, in that order; junction bases with no gene match: 6. The germline V gene has CDR1 KGHSH and CDR2 LQKENI. CDR3 DNA sequence: TGTGCCAGCTCACCACTTGACAGGGGTGACGATACGCAGTATTTT. Amino acid sequence: CASSPLDRGDDTQYF.

This clonotype occurred a few times. CDR3 nucleotides: TGTGCCATTCCGAAATCCGGGAGTACCGGGGAGCTGTTTTTT. Its translation is CAIPKSGSTGELFF. This rearrangement joins TRBV28 to TRBJ2-2, with D possibly TRBD2 on 6 matching bases. The CDR3 runs to 14 residues. With 10 bases removed from V and 5 bases from J, the gap between germline ends came to 17 bases. In germline, CDR1 is MDHEN, CDR2 SYDVKM.

V is TRBV20-1 and J is TRBJ2-1, with D unclear. The CDR3 length is 15 residues. The germline V gene has CDR1 DFQATT and CDR2 SNEGSKA (reference sequence). Trimming pared 3 bases from V and 2 bases from J, leaving 14 bases between. In DNA, the CDR3 is TGCAGTGCTAGGACGGGCTATGGGGCCTACAATGAGCAGTTCTTC. Translated: CSARTGYGAYNEQFF.

The rearrangement links TRBV9 to TRBJ2-3; no reliable D call. Germline V CDR1 and CDR2: SGDLS, YYNGEE. Between the trimmed V and J ends, which lost 3 bases and 6 bases, there was a span of 14 bases. The CDR3 runs 14 residues. The CDR3 region is CASSALDLRDTQYF. The CDR3 nucleotides are TGTGCCAGCAGCGCGTTAGACCTTCGGGATACGCAGTATTTT.

This clonotype has just a few counts. This rearrangement joins TRBV11-1 to TRBJ2-3, with D tentatively TRBD2 (6 bases). Per germline, CDR1 SGHAT and CDR2 FQDESV (reference sequence). V lost 5 bases and J lost 0, with 18 bases in between. The CDR3 consists of 17 residues. This CDR3 is CASSPSYYAGSTDTQYF. The CDR3 bases are TGTGCCAGCAGCCCGTCTTATTATGCGGGGAGCACAGATACGCAGTATTTT.

This clonotype has ten or more counts. V is TRBV4-1 and J is TRBJ2-7, with D perhaps TRBD1 (6 bases). CDR1 is MGHRA and CDR2 is YSYEKL in the germline V gene. With 2 bases removed from V and 2 bases from J, the gap between germline ends came to 13 bases. This CDR3 is built from 15 residues. The CDR3 loop reads CASSQRDRTPYEQYF. DNA for the CDR3: TGCGCCAGCAGCCAAAGAGACAGGACCCCCTACGAGCAGTACTTC.

V usage is TRBV7-2 and J usage is TRBJ2-3; no clear D gene. The CDR3 runs 17 residues. The V end was cut by 5 bases, the J end by 4 bases, with 22 bases between. Per germline, CDR1 SGHTA and CDR2 FQGNSA. The chain's CDR3 is CASSRGLEGSASDTQYF. The CDR3 bases are TGTGCCAGCAGCCGCGGTCTGGAAGGCAGCGCTTCAGATACGCAGTATTTT.

This clonotype has at least ten counts. J is TRBJ2-7 and V is TRBV12-5; no reliable D call. V gave up 8 bases and J gave up 2 bases, with 10 bases separating them. CDR1 and CDR2 (germline): LGHNT, FRNRAP. The CDR3 is 12 residues long. The chain's CDR3 is CASSPGTYEQYF. The CDR3 nucleotides are TGTGCTAGTAGCCCAGGAACCTACGAGCAGTACTTC.

V and J are TRBV7-9 and TRBJ2-3, with 8 bases identical to TRBD2. The CDR3 is 14 amino acids. Germline V CDR1 and CDR2: SEHNR, FQNEAQ (reference sequence). The J segment lost 5 bases and the V segment lost 1 base, leaving 2 bases of the junction unmatched. CDR3 residues: CASSLGSGEDTQYF. DNA of the CDR3: TGTGCCAGCAGCTTAGGTAGCGGGGAAGATACGCAGTATTTT. Drawing the rest from reference TRBV7-9 and TRBJ2-3, the complete variable domain is DTGVSQNPRHKITKRGQNVTFRCDPISEHNRLYWYRQTLGQGPEFLTYFQNEAQLEKSRLLSDRFSAERPKGSFSTLEIQRTEQGDSAMYLCASSLGSGEDTQYFGPGTRLTVL.

This clonotype showed up many times. V is TRBV28 and J is TRBJ1-1; D possibly corresponds to TRBD1 (5 bases). Germline V CDR1 and CDR2: MDHEN, SYDVKM. This CDR3 comprises 15 residues. V gave up 5 bases and J gave up 4 bases, with 17 bases separating them. The chain's CDR3 is CASSPGPGRVTEAFF. The CDR3 region has the DNA TGTGCCAGCAGTCCGGGGCCAGGGAGGGTCACTGAAGCTTTCTTT.

This chain connects TRBV6-2 or TRBV6-3 to TRBJ2-1; TRBD2 agrees at 8 bases. The germline V gene encodes CDR1 MNHEY and CDR2 SVGEGT. The CDR3 extends over 14 amino acids. V lost 9 bases, J lost 4 bases, and 8 bases stayed unmatched. The CDR3 sequence is CASWESGRYNEQFF. The CDR3 DNA is TGTGCCAGTTGGGAGAGCGGGAGATACAATGAGCAGTTCTTC.

This clonotype was detected a few times. The chain is built from TRBV29-1 and TRBJ2-5, with 11 positions matching TRBD1. The CDR3 contains 14 residues. The germline V gene encodes CDR1 SQVTM and CDR2 ANQGSEA. The V and J ends lost 7 bases and 2 bases, in that order; junction bases with no gene match: 6. This CDR3 is CSARDRGRQETQYF. The CDR3 nucleotides read TGCAGCGCCCGGGACAGGGGGAGGCAAGAGACCCAGTACTTC. Combining the CDR3 with reference TRBV29-1 and TRBJ2-5 gives the whole variable domain SAVISQKPSRDICQRGTSLTIQCQVDSQVTMMFWYRQQPGQSLTLIATANQGSEATYESGFVIDKFPISRPNLTFSTLTVSNMSPEDSSIYLCSARDRGRQETQYFGPGTRLLVL.

The chain uses TRBV20-1 and TRBJ2-1; D may be TRBD1 (5 bases). The CDR3 extends over 14 amino acids. V lost 4 bases and J 6 bases, leaving 16 bases between the germline ends. Per germline, CDR1 DFQATT and CDR2 SNEGSKA (reference sequence). The CDR3 reads CSATWQGAANEQFF. The CDR3 nucleotides read TGCAGTGCTACTTGGCAGGGCGCAGCCAATGAGCAGTTCTTC.

This clonotype was seen more than once but under ten times. V and J are TRBV5-6 and TRBJ2-5, with D possibly matching TRBD2 (5 bases). The CDR3 covers 14 residues. The germline V and J ends were trimmed by 5 bases and 5 bases, with 16 bases remaining between them. The germline gives CDR1 SGHDT, CDR2 YYEEEE. The CDR3 DNA is TGTGCCAGCAGTGAGGACCAGCCGGGGGAGACCCAGTACTTC. It is translated as CASSEDQPGETQYF.

This clonotype was recorded at least ten times. CDR3 protein: CASGDTGELFF. For the CDR3, the DNA is TGTGCCAGTGGGGACACCGGGGAGCTGTTTTTT. The gene calls are TRBV19 and TRBJ2-2, with D hard to call. This CDR3 has 11 residues. V dropped 8 bases and J dropped 3 bases, with 4 bases sitting between them. Looked up from germline, CDR1 is LNHDA and CDR2 is SQIVND (reference sequence).

This clonotype occurred a few times. This sequence joins TRBV12-3 or TRBV12-4 and TRBJ2-4, with D possibly TRBD2 on 6 matching bases. V gave up 1 base and J gave up 8 bases, with 9 bases separating them. This CDR3 comprises 13 residues. The CDR3: CASSLGPGDIQYF. The CDR3 nucleotides read TGTGCCAGCAGTTTAGGCCCGGGAGACATTCAGTACTTC.

The CDR3 region is CASSYRSGSAGEQYF. CDR3 coding DNA: TGTGCCAGCAGCTACCGTAGCGGATCCGCTGGGGAGCAGTACTTC. The gene calls are TRBV3-1 and TRBJ2-7, with a tentative D call TRBD2 (6 bases). The V end was cut by 5 bases, the J end by 7 bases, with 21 bases between. The CDR3 loop spans 15 amino acids. CDR1 and CDR2 from the germline V gene are LGHDT and YNNKEL (reference sequence).

In this sample, this clonotype turned up a few times. The rearrangement links TRBV12-3 or TRBV12-4 to TRBJ2-1, with 11 nucleotides matching TRBD2. CDR3 length equals 15 residues. The V gene end was trimmed by 2 bases and the J gene end by 6 bases; junction bases not matched to a gene: 3. CDR3 loop: CASSLTSGSSNEQFF. The CDR3 DNA reads TGTGCCAGCAGTTTAACTAGCGGGAGTTCCAATGAGCAGTTCTTC.

This clonotype has only a few counts. The rearrangement links TRBV5-4 to TRBJ2-7; TRBD1 matches 7 bases. The CDR3 consists of 13 residues. Unmatched junction bases numbered 3, after V lost 1 base and J lost 5 bases. Germline-derived CDR1 and CDR2 are SGHNT and YYREEE (reference sequence). The CDR3 loop reads CASSLTTGDEQYF. The CDR3 DNA is TGTGCCAGCAGCTTGACCACAGGGGACGAGCAGTACTTC.

The J gene is TRBJ1-2, the V gene TRBV2; 7 bases are a match to TRBD1. V trimming: 11 bases; J trimming: 4 bases; junction bases outside the gene matches: 16. In germline, CDR1 is SNHLY, CDR2 FYNNEI. This CDR3 has 15 residues. The CDR3 spells CACPGQSYNLYGYTF. The CDR3 DNA sequence: TGTGCCTGCCCGGGACAGAGCTATAACCTCTATGGCTACACCTTC.

The chain combines TRBV27 with TRBJ1-2; D possibly corresponds to TRBD1 (5 bases). The ends were cut back, 4 bases at V and 4 bases at J, with 13 bases in the middle. Germline V CDR1 and CDR2: MNHEY, SMNVEV (reference sequence). This CDR3 is 14 amino acids long. Here the CDR3 reads CASSSWGTVYGYTF. CDR3 DNA: TGTGCCAGCAGTTCGTGGGGGACTGTCTATGGCTACACCTTC.

This clonotype was seen a handful of times. This chain connects TRBV20-1 to TRBJ2-6; TRBD1 might be the D (5 bases). The CDR3 loop spans 16 amino acids. V gave up 6 bases and J gave up 0 bases, with 15 bases separating them. Looked up from germline, CDR1 is DFQATT and CDR2 is SNEGSKA (reference sequence). The CDR3 spells CSAQGLLSSGANVLTF. DNA of the CDR3: TGCAGTGCCCAGGGATTACTAAGCTCTGGGGCCAACGTCCTGACTTTC.

Only a few counts were recorded for this clonotype. The chain carries TRBV11-3 and TRBJ2-2; D is undetermined. V was pared by 5 bases and J by 8 bases, with 12 bases between. The CDR3 covers 13 residues. CDR1 and CDR2 from the germline V gene are SGHNT and YENEEA. The CDR3 DNA follows: TGTGCCAGCAGCCCCCTCCCGCGGGGGGAGCTGTTTTTT. Translation: CASSPLPRGELFF.

This clonotype was counted a few times. The chain is built from TRBV6-5 and TRBJ2-1; D possibly corresponds to TRBD2 (6 bases). Germline CDR1 is MNHEY and CDR2 is SVGAGI. CDR3 length equals 13 residues. The V and J ends lost 2 bases and 5 bases respectively, with 7 bases between them. The CDR3 is CASSYGEDNEQFF. CDR3 coding DNA: TGTGCCAGCAGTTACGGGGAGGACAATGAGCAGTTCTTC.

This clonotype was seen only a few times. The chain employs TRBV4-2 and TRBJ2-7; D remains ambiguous. V was shortened by 6 bases and J by 3 bases, with 18 bases between the two germline ends. Germline assignment: CDR1 LGHNA and CDR2 YNFKEQ. This CDR3 contains 15 residues. The CDR3 DNA reads as TGTGCCAGCAGTCCGGCTCGCGACGGCGACTACGAGCAGTACTTC. Its protein is CASSPARDGDYEQYF.

At least ten counts were recorded for this clonotype. CDR3 in DNA: TGTGCCAGCACCACCGGGACAGGGAATTCACCCCTCCACTTT. It codes for CASTTGTGNSPLHF. V usage is TRBV2 and J usage is TRBJ1-6; 9 nucleotides align to TRBD1. This CDR3 comprises 14 residues. From germline, CDR1 is SNHLY and CDR2 FYNNEI. After removal of 7 bases from V and 7 bases from J, the junction contained 5 bases not matched to a gene.

J is TRBJ2-1 and V is TRBV7-2; TRBD2 aligns across 7 bases. V lost 2 bases, J lost 6 bases, and 10 bases stayed unmatched. Germline values: CDR1 SGHTA, CDR2 FQGNSA. There are 16 residues in the CDR3. The CDR3 reads CASSLLGASGPNEQFF. CDR3 sequence (DNA): TGTGCCAGCAGCTTATTAGGGGCTAGCGGTCCCAATGAGCAGTTCTTC.